Sequencing of this TCR beta chain was carried out in a study of identical twins. Study results and limitations: Among monozygotic twins, out-of-frame TCR alpha sharing exceeded what models predicted.

In TCRdb, the 5' RACE reads were re-called with MiXCR into one record per CDR3 protein. Here the sample spans 690,000 or so distinct CDR3 sequences, 8.6% being singletons. Ten or more counts support this clonotype. Its specificity is not known. These data also formed part of another study, on yellow fever vaccine responses in identical twins. That work adds: It has been reported that, in twins, the vaccine T cell response seemed partly convergent and partly personalized.

The sequence derives from a woman between 18 and 30 years old in good health. Material for sequencing was PBMCs.

Here the CDR3 reads CASSKDGTGVQETQYF. The DNA for the CDR3 is TGTGCCAGCAGCAAAGACGGGACAGGGGTCCAAGAGACCCAGTACTTC. This sequence joins TRBV21-1 and TRBJ2-5; TRBD1, as called in the table, went unchecked against the DNA. TRBV21-1 represents a pseudogene. The CDR3 has 16 residues.